These 15 T cell receptor beta chains originate from one sample sequenced in a study of Ad26.COV2.S vaccination and SARS-CoV-2 variants. Documented treatment: 15 to 20 received Ad26.COV2.S at low or high dose, single or two shots; 5 received placebo; per-sample allocation not given. On day 63 after the first injection, vaccine and placebo recipients gave samples. Some clones are missing from TCRdb's copy, which holds only in-frame ones; the method was immunoSEQ multiplex PCR. Of approximately 460,000 clones listed, about 88% are singletons. The starting material was peripheral blood, obtained in a trial of Ad26.COV2.S vaccine versus placebo. These receptors were collected from a person between 18 and 65 years old who received the Ad26.COV2.S COVID-19 vaccine or a placebo.

The V and J genes are TRBV30 and TRBJ1-4; no reliable D call. The CDR3 has 14 residues. The germline CDR1 and CDR2 sequences are GTSNPN and SVGIG (reference sequence). V was cut by 0 bases and J by 10 bases, with 15 bases left in between. In DNA, the CDR3 is TGTGCCTGGAGTGTACCTTGGTCAAAGGGAAAACTGTTTTTT. It yields the protein CAWSVPWSKGKLFF.

The chain links TRBV11-3 to TRBJ2-3, with 14 nucleotides matching TRBD2. This CDR3 is 17 amino acids long. J gave up 4 bases and V 4 bases, and 7 bases lay outside the gene matches. Germline lookup yields CDR1 SGHNT and CDR2 YENEEA. CDR3 amino acids: CASSSGSGLAGADTQYF. CDR3 nucleotide sequence: TGTGCCAGCAGCTCAGGCTCGGGACTAGCGGGAGCAGATACGCAGTATTTT.

The chain uses TRBV12-3 or TRBV12-4 and TRBJ1-1, with D unresolved. Between the trimmed V and J ends, which lost 3 bases and 8 bases, there was a span of 10 bases. This CDR3 has 12 amino acids. The CDR3 sequence: CASSFHSLEAFF. As DNA, the CDR3 is TGTGCCAGCAGTTTTCATAGTCTGGAAGCTTTCTTT.

The V gene is TRBV27, the J gene TRBJ2-2, with D perhaps given as TRBD1 or TRBD2 (5 bases each). Germline V CDR1 and CDR2: MNHEY, SMNVEV (reference sequence). Trimming took 0 bases from V and 7 from J, leaving 9 bases between them. The CDR3 has 14 residues. For the CDR3, the DNA is TGTGCCAGCAGTTTATCCGGGGCCGTCGGGGAGCTGTTTTTT. Translation: CASSLSGAVGELFF.

The chain carries TRBV12-3 or TRBV12-4 and TRBJ1-1; TRBD1 is a possible D gene (5 bases). The V end was cut by 2 bases, the J end by 10 bases, with 14 bases between. This CDR3 has 13 residues. The CDR3: CASSLMGEGRAFF. CDR3 nucleotides: TGTGCCAGCAGTTTAATGGGGGAAGGGCGAGCTTTCTTT.

Worth noting for this clone: Other DNA sequences in this specimen translate into the identical CDR3. This rearrangement joins TRBV29-1 to TRBJ2-2; a possible D gene is TRBD1 (5 bases). V shed 3 bases and J shed 1 base, with 6 bases lying between them. The V gene's germline CDR1 is SQVTM and CDR2 ANQGSEA. This CDR3 is 13 amino acids long. The CDR3 DNA is TGCAGCGTTGATAGGGGGAACACCGGGGAGCTGTTTTTT. This encodes CSVDRGNTGELFF.

The V call is TRBV7-6, the J call TRBJ2-7, with TRBD2 matching over 11 bases. V trimming: 4 bases; J trimming: 2 bases; junction bases outside the gene matches: 4. CDR3 length: 15 amino acids. Germline V lookup: CDR1 SGHVS, CDR2 FNYEAQ. CDR3 in amino acids: CASSSGTSGTYEQYF. Here the CDR3 DNA reads TGTGCCAGCAGCTCCGGGACTAGCGGAACCTACGAGCAGTACTTC.

The rearrangement uses TRBV19 and TRBJ1-5, with unresolved D. The V end was cut by 5 bases, the J end by 7 bases, with 18 bases between. CDR1 and CDR2 from the germline V gene are LNHDA and SQIVND (reference sequence). The CDR3 length is 15 residues. The CDR3 loop reads CASSLWPTVGQPQHF. In nucleotides, the CDR3 is TGTGCCAGTAGTCTCTGGCCCACGGTAGGCCAGCCCCAGCATTTT.

The rearrangement uses TRBV28 and TRBJ2-4; D unresolved. The germline CDR1 and CDR2 sequences are MDHEN and SYDVKM. Trimming cost V 3 bases and J 2 bases, with 8 bases left between them. The CDR3 has 14 amino acids. CDR3 protein: CASSLTLPKNIQYF. CDR3 sequence (DNA): TGTGCCAGCAGTTTGACACTCCCCAAAAACATTCAGTACTTC.

The chain links TRBV28 to TRBJ2-7, with 8 bases that match TRBD1. The CDR3 sequence is 15 residues long. Germline V gives CDR1 MDHEN, CDR2 SYDVKM. J lost 4 bases, V lost 3 bases, and 8 bases had no gene match. CDR3 bases: TGTGCCAGCAGTTTTTCCCGGACAGGGTCTTACGAGCAGTACTTC. It encodes CASSFSRTGSYEQYF.

The rearrangement joins TRBV7-2 to TRBJ2-1; D may be TRBD2 (6 bases). V was pared by 5 bases and J by 0 bases, with 14 bases between. Germline CDR1 and CDR2: SGHTA and FQGNSA. This CDR3 spans 16 amino acids. The CDR3 sequence is CASSPAGGSSYNEQFF. CDR3 DNA: TGTGCCAGCAGCCCCGCTGGGGGGAGCTCCTACAATGAGCAGTTCTTC.

The sample holds one count of this clone. The chain links TRBV2 to TRBJ1-2; 8 nucleotides line up with TRBD1. Germline CDR1 and CDR2: SNHLY and FYNNEI. This CDR3 is built from 15 residues. The J segment lost 3 bases and the V segment lost 6 bases, leaving 9 bases of the junction unmatched. CDR3 protein: CASSQGALSHYGYTF. CDR3 coding DNA: TGTGCCAGCAGCCAGGGGGCGCTGTCCCACTATGGCTACACCTTC.

The chain carries TRBV2 and TRBJ2-7; TRBD2 agrees at 14 bases. With 5 bases clipped from V and 4 bases from J, the junction kept 1 base outside the gene matches. CDR1 and CDR2 (germline): SNHLY, FYNNEI. The CDR3 is 14 amino acids. For the CDR3, the DNA is TGTGCCAGCAGTAGGACTAGCGGGAGGTACGAGCAGTACTTC. It yields the protein CASSRTSGRYEQYF.

This rearrangement joins TRBV7-8 to TRBJ1-2; D may be TRBD1 (6 bases). Germline V gene lookup returns CDR1 SGHVS and CDR2 FQNEAQ. This CDR3 contains 16 residues. Trimming removed 5 bases at V and 0 bases at J, with 16 bases between. The CDR3 DNA follows: TGTGCCAGCAGCCTCACAGACAGGCTAACTAACTATGGCTACACCTTC. Residues: CASSLTDRLTNYGYTF.

The chain carries TRBV19 and TRBJ2-1; 12 positions match TRBD2. This CDR3 contains 17 residues. The V gene end was trimmed by 4 bases and the J gene end by 4 bases; junction bases not matched to a gene: 8. In germline, CDR1 is LNHDA, CDR2 SQIVND (reference sequence). The CDR3 DNA is TGTGCCAGTAGTACTCGAACTAGCGGGAGGCGATACAATGAGCAGTTCTTC. Amino acid sequence: CASSTRTSGRRYNEQFF.